The 28 T cell receptor beta chains below all came from one sample that was sequenced in a study of T cells in Graves' hyperthyroidism and ophthalmopathy. The CDR3 regions of TCR beta were amplified from RNA transcripts. The TCR CDR3 was amplified in a first-round RT-PCR using the HTBI primer set. TCRdb reprocessed the multiplex PCR reads via MiXCR and lists one record per CDR3 protein. The sample records hundreds of thousands of distinct CDR3 sequences, about a fifth being singletons. The specimen sequenced was blood. Receptor source: a man aged 25 to 45 with Graves' ophthalmopathy.

Only a few counts were recorded for this clonotype. This rearrangement joins TRBV12-5 to TRBJ1-6; no clear D gene. The CDR3 sequence is 17 residues long. Germline V gene data show CDR1 as LGHNT and CDR2 as FRNRAP. Trimming cost V 5 bases and J 0 bases, with 14 bases left between them. This CDR3 reads CASGLERRDSYNSPLHF. The DNA for the CDR3 is TGTGCTAGTGGTCTCGAGAGACGGGACTCCTATAATTCACCCCTCCACTTT.

This clonotype was detected ten times or more. The genes are TRBV11-2 and TRBJ2-2; no clear D. Trimming left V 7 bases short and J 6 bases short, with 15 bases between. This CDR3 is built from 14 residues. Germline loops: CDR1 SGHAT, CDR2 FQNNGV. This CDR3 reads CASNPRRVAGELFF. The CDR3 DNA reads as TGTGCCAGCAACCCTAGGCGAGTGGCCGGGGAGCTGTTTTTT. The complete variable domain, with remaining parts taken from reference TRBV11-2 and TRBJ2-2, reads EAGVAQSPRYKIIEKRQSVAFWCNPISGHATLYWYQQILGQGPKLLIQFQNNGVVDDSQLPKDRFSAERLKGVDSTLKIQPAKLEDSAVYLCASNPRRVAGELFFGEGSRLTVL.

This clonotype showed up just a few times. The rearrangement joins TRBV20-1 to TRBJ1-2, with D maybe TRBD1 (6 bases). The germline CDR1 and CDR2 sequences are DFQATT and SNEGSKA (reference sequence). CDR3 length equals 15 residues. Trimming cost V 0 bases and J 4 bases, with 15 bases left between them. CDR3 bases: TGCAGTGCTAGAGACTCCGGGGGGCGAGTCTATGGCTACACCTTC. Translated: CSARDSGGRVYGYTF.

This chain uses TRBV5-6 with TRBJ2-7, with D perhaps matching TRBD1 (7 bases). V was clipped by 4 bases and J by 3 bases, with 17 bases between them. The CDR3 consists of 15 residues. Germline V gene data show CDR1 as SGHDT and CDR2 as YYEEEE. CDR3 nucleotide sequence: TGTGCCAGCAGCCAGGGACAGTTCGGGGGCTACGAGCAGTACTTC. Translated, it gives CASSQGQFGGYEQYF.

This clonotype was detected a few times. This chain connects TRBV20-1 to TRBJ2-7; unclear D gene. Germline CDR1 is DFQATT and CDR2 is SNEGSKA (reference sequence). V was clipped by 0 bases and J by 2 bases, with 5 bases between them. This CDR3 spans 12 amino acids. The CDR3 nucleotides are TGCAGTGCTAGAGAACGAGCCTACGAGCAGTACTTC. Encoded protein: CSARERAYEQYF.

CDR3 in DNA: TGCAGTGCTGCGGACAGGAAACTAGCGGGATACACAGATACGCAGTATTTT. Translation: CSAADRKLAGYTDTQYF. The genes are TRBV20-1 and TRBJ2-3; TRBD2 aligns across 10 bases. The V and J ends lost 5 bases and 2 bases, in that order; junction bases with no gene match: 13. CDR1 DFQATT and CDR2 SNEGSKA come from the germline V gene (reference sequence). The CDR3 is made up of 17 amino acids.

This clonotype was seen many times. The V gene is TRBV11-2, the J gene TRBJ2-2; the D is unclear. CDR1 is SGHAT and CDR2 is FQNNGV in the germline V gene. The V and J ends lost 1 base and 0 bases respectively, with 3 bases between them. The CDR3 sequence is 14 residues long. In DNA, the CDR3 is TGTGCCAGCAGCTTAGTTCCGAACACCGGGGAGCTGTTTTTT. Translation gives CASSLVPNTGELFF.

This clonotype was picked up many times. This chain joins TRBV28 and TRBJ2-7, with D perhaps given as TRBD1 or TRBD2 (5 bases each). The V end was cut by 2 bases, the J end by 1 base, with 12 bases between. The CDR3 is 15 amino acids. The germline CDR1 and CDR2 sequences are MDHEN and SYDVKM. CDR3 nucleotide sequence: TGTGCCAGCAGTTTAGTTGGGGGAAATTCCTACGAGCAGTACTTC. Translated, it gives CASSLVGGNSYEQYF. The full variable domain, its missing parts supplied by reference TRBV28 and TRBJ2-7, is DVKVTQSSRYLVKRTGEKVFLECVQDMDHENMFWYRQDPGLGLRLIYFSYDVKMKEKGDIPEGYSVSREKKERFSLILESASTNQTSMYLCASSLVGGNSYEQYFGPGTRLTVT.

This clonotype was detected only once. At one end the junction does not follow the germline gene, possibly because of a read error. This sequence joins TRBV6-1 and TRBJ1-4, with D possibly being TRBD1 (5 bases). The germline V gene has CDR1 MNHNS and CDR2 SASEGT. This CDR3 comprises 13 residues. The CDR3 here is CASSSGRGEKLFF. In nucleotides, the CDR3 is TGTGCCAGCAGCTCCGGGAGGGGTGAAAAATTGTTTTTT.

The rearrangement links TRBV7-9 to TRBJ2-3; D is uncertain. CDR1 is SEHNR and CDR2 is FQNEAQ in the germline V gene (reference sequence). CDR3 size: 14 residues. Trimming removed 1 base from V and 2 bases from J, with 7 bases in between. DNA for the CDR3: TGTGCCAGCAGCTTAGGTGACTTCACAGATACGCAGTATTTT. Translated: CASSLGDFTDTQYF. The variable domain in full, completed from reference TRBV7-9 and TRBJ2-3, reads DTGVSQNPRHKITKRGQNVTFRCDPISEHNRLYWYRQTLGQGPEFLTYFQNEAQLEKSRLLSDRFSAERPKGSFSTLEIQRTEQGDSAMYLCASSLGDFTDTQYFGPGTRLTVL.

The rearrangement joins TRBV5-4 to TRBJ1-2; D may be TRBD1 (6 bases). Germline CDR1 is SGHNT and CDR2 is YYREEE (reference sequence). The CDR3 has 15 amino acids. Trimming pared 4 bases from V and 4 bases from J, leaving 17 bases between. The DNA of the CDR3 is TGTGCCAGCAGCGCATCCGGGACACTTTCCTATGGCTACACCTTC. Its protein product is CASSASGTLSYGYTF.

This clonotype has just a few counts. In nucleotides, the CDR3 is TGCGCCAGCAGCTTACTTAACAGGGGTGGCTACAATGAGCAGTTCTTC. Amino acid sequence: CASSLLNRGGYNEQFF. The chain uses TRBV5-1 and TRBJ2-1, with 7 bases fitting TRBD1. Trimming took 2 bases from V and 3 from J; bases not matched to a gene: 8. Germline V gene sequence: CDR1 SGHRS, CDR2 YFSETQ. The length of the CDR3 is 16 residues.

This clonotype was recorded only once. A much larger clone sits a single nucleotide away, making a read error possible. The rearrangement joins TRBV2 to TRBJ1-5; perhaps TRBD1 as D (6 bases). Per germline, CDR1 SNHLY and CDR2 FYNNEI. V lost 5 bases and J 4 bases, leaving 21 bases between the germline ends. There are 17 residues in the CDR3. CDR3 DNA: TGTGCCAGCAGTAACCCCCTTAGACAGGTGACTAATCAGCCCCAGCATTTT. It codes for CASSNPLRQVTNQPQHF.

The V gene is TRBV6-2 or TRBV6-3, the J gene TRBJ2-7; D unclear. The germline V and J ends were trimmed by 6 bases and 0 bases, with 21 bases remaining between them. The CDR3 loop spans 17 amino acids. The germline gives CDR1 MNHEY, CDR2 SVGEGT. Here the CDR3 reads CASSQNLRAASSYEQYF. The CDR3 DNA sequence: TGTGCCAGCAGCCAAAACCTAAGGGCAGCCAGCTCCTACGAGCAGTACTTC.

This clonotype was seen a handful of times. The chain is built from TRBV28 and TRBJ2-3; the match to TRBD1 covers 7 bases. The CDR3 is 14 residues long. Germline values: CDR1 MDHEN, CDR2 SYDVKM. V trimming: 6 bases; J trimming: 3 bases; junction bases outside the gene matches: 6. CDR3 sequence: CASRRTGETDTQYF. CDR3 DNA: TGTGCCAGCAGACGGACAGGCGAAACAGATACGCAGTATTTT.

This clonotype was detected only a few times. The genes are TRBV4-1 and TRBJ1-5; tentative D call: TRBD1 (5 bases). CDR3 length equals 15 residues. The germline V gene has CDR1 MGHRA and CDR2 YSYEKL. Trimming left V 1 base short and J 0 bases short, with 7 bases between. The CDR3 here is CASSQGQNSNQPQHF. The CDR3 DNA sequence: TGCGCCAGCAGCCAAGGACAGAATAGCAATCAGCCCCAGCATTTT.

Comment on this clonotype: Being one base from a much bigger clone, this may be a read error. This is likely a read error, given that the CDR3 carries no conserved phenylalanine or tryptophan at its end. V usage is TRBV11-2 and J usage is TRBJ2-1, with TRBD1 identical over 9 bases. The CDR3 has 17 amino acids. Germline V gene data show CDR1 as SGHAT and CDR2 as FQNNGV. Trimming at V came to 3 bases and at J to 6 bases, leaving 12 bases not matched to a gene. The CDR3 DNA reads TGTGCCAGCAGCTTCTCTGTGGGACAGGGACGAGGCAATGAGCAGTTCTCC. This gives the protein CASSFSVGQGRGNEQFS.

The chain couples TRBV30 to TRBJ2-2; TRBD2 agrees at 12 bases. Looked up from germline, CDR1 is GTSNPN and CDR2 is SVGIG (reference sequence). V lost 5 bases and J lost 2; bases outside the gene matches: 6. The CDR3 covers 16 residues. CDR3: CAWPGLAGPNTGELFF. DNA for the CDR3: TGTGCCTGGCCCGGACTAGCGGGACCAAACACCGGGGAGCTGTTTTTT.

The rearrangement joins TRBV28 to TRBJ1-4; D is unclear. CDR1 is MDHEN, CDR2 SYDVKM, per germline. The V end lost 3 bases, the J end lost 8 bases, and 7 bases lay between the germline ends. The CDR3 is made up of 12 amino acids. The CDR3: CASSFVSEKLFF. DNA of the CDR3: TGTGCCAGCAGTTTTGTATCCGAAAAACTGTTTTTT. Looking up the rest from reference TRBV28 and TRBJ1-4 gives the full variable domain: DVKVTQSSRYLVKRTGEKVFLECVQDMDHENMFWYRQDPGLGLRLIYFSYDVKMKEKGDIPEGYSVSREKKERFSLILESASTNQTSMYLCASSFVSEKLFFGSGTQLSVL.

The rearrangement links TRBV7-2 to TRBJ1-2, with D perhaps TRBD1 (5 bases). The germline CDR1 and CDR2 sequences are SGHTA and FQGNSA. The CDR3 has 13 amino acids. V was trimmed by 6 bases and J by 3 bases, leaving 11 bases between them. The CDR3 is CASRPQGDYGYTF. CDR3 nucleotide sequence: TGTGCCAGCAGGCCCCAGGGTGACTATGGCTACACCTTC.

This clonotype came up a few times. V and J are TRBV29-1 and TRBJ1-1; D gene ambiguous. The CDR3 sequence is 13 residues long. Trimming left V 6 bases short and J 3 bases short, with 14 bases between. Germline CDR1 and CDR2: SQVTM and ANQGSEA. For the CDR3, the DNA is TGCAGCGTGGGCCGAGGACGACACACTGAAGCTTTCTTT. Its translation: CSVGRGRHTEAFF. The full variable domain, completed using reference TRBV29-1 and TRBJ1-1, is SAVISQKPSRDICQRGTSLTIQCQVDSQVTMMFWYRQQPGQSLTLIATANQGSEATYESGFVIDKFPISRPNLTFSTLTVSNMSPEDSSIYLCSVGRGRHTEAFFGQGTRLTVV.

This clonotype was seen only a few times. The V and J genes are TRBV20-1 and TRBJ2-2, with D perhaps TRBD1 (5 bases). This CDR3 is built from 15 residues. V lost 5 bases to trimming and J lost 1 base, with 14 bases between them. Germline V lookup: CDR1 DFQATT, CDR2 SNEGSKA (reference sequence). In DNA, the CDR3 is TGCAGTGCTTCCCTCAGTAGGGGGAACACCGGGGAGCTGTTTTTT. Protein product: CSASLSRGNTGELFF.

This chain links TRBV2 with TRBJ1-4; no clear D gene. Germline CDR1 reads SNHLY; CDR2 reads FYNNEI. The CDR3 consists of 16 residues. Trimming took 1 base from V and 0 from J, leaving 9 bases between them. CDR3 bases: TGTGCCAGCAGTGAAGGTGAAAGGACAACTAATGAAAAACTGTTTTTT. This gives the protein CASSEGERTTNEKLFF.

This clonotype was counted between two and nine times. This chain uses TRBV7-3 with TRBJ2-2, with 11 positions matching TRBD2. Looked up from germline, CDR1 is SGHTA and CDR2 is FQGTGA. V was clipped by 5 bases and J by 1 base; unmatched bases: 9. The CDR3 runs to 18 residues. The CDR3 protein is CASSPTGLADLNTGELFF. The CDR3 nucleotides read TGTGCCAGCAGCCCCACGGGACTAGCGGACCTGAACACCGGGGAGCTGTTTTTT.

The CDR3 DNA reads TGTGCCAGCAGCCCTACATTGGTGGGAGTAACAGATACGCAGTATTTT. This sequence encodes CASSPTLVGVTDTQYF. The V call is TRBV7-9, the J call TRBJ2-3, with a weak D call TRBD2 (5 bases). Trimming took 5 bases from V and 3 from J, leaving 18 bases between them. The CDR3 covers 16 residues. The germline CDR1 and CDR2 sequences are SEHNR and FQNEAQ (reference sequence).

The sample holds a few counts of this clonotype. This chain joins TRBV5-4 and TRBJ1-1, with no clear D. CDR3 length: 15 amino acids. Germline V gene sequence: CDR1 SGHNT, CDR2 YYREEE (reference sequence). V was clipped by 2 bases and J by 7 bases, with 18 bases between them. The chain's CDR3 is CASSFHEGGVGEAFF. CDR3 bases: TGTGCCAGCAGCTTTCACGAGGGAGGAGTGGGTGAAGCTTTCTTT.

J is TRBJ2-7 and V is TRBV11-2; 7 positions agree with TRBD1. Per germline, CDR1 SGHAT and CDR2 FQNNGV. The CDR3 has 15 residues. Germline trimming cut 5 bases from V and 0 bases from J; bases unmatched to any gene: 7. The CDR3 DNA reads as TGTGCCAGCAGCCTGAGACAGGGTTTCTCCTACGAGCAGTACTTC. Its translation: CASSLRQGFSYEQYF.

This chain connects TRBV12-5 to TRBJ1-1, with D unresolved. The ends were cut back, 3 bases at V and 1 base at J, with 3 bases in the middle. Germline-derived CDR1 and CDR2 are LGHNT and FRNRAP. The CDR3 is 12 residues long. The CDR3, as DNA: TGTGCTAGTGGTTTCACGAACACTGAAGCTTTCTTT. Protein product: CASGFTNTEAFF.